A single sample is the source of the 2 T cell receptor beta chains below, sequenced in a study of T cell repertoires in cytomegalovirus infection. Their antigens are not known. In TCRdb, the reads were re-called with MiXCR into one record per CDR3 protein. The table includes around 770,000 distinct CDR3 sequences, just under 30% detected once. The specimen was cultured CD8+ T cells from PBMCs, collected from culture after CMV antigen stimulation. The receptors here all came from a human donor in good health (CMV status not recorded). Some clones in this sample may be carry-over from other donors' samples.

This clonotype has more than one count but fewer than ten. The chain has TRBV12-3 or TRBV12-4 and TRBJ1-6; 9 bases are shared with TRBD1. The CDR3 length is 14 residues. The V and J ends lost 5 bases and 10 bases, in that order; junction bases with no gene match: 6. The CDR3 DNA follows: TGTGCCAGCAGTACAACAGGGGGCGAGTCACCCCTCCACTTT. It encodes CASSTTGGESPLHF.

This chain uses TRBV7-9 with TRBJ2-7; D may correspond to TRBD1 or TRBD2 (5 bases each). Germline lookup yields CDR1 SEHNR and CDR2 FQNEAQ (reference sequence). The ends were cut back, 1 base at V and 2 bases at J, with 12 bases in the middle. The length of the CDR3 is 15 residues. The chain's CDR3 is CASSLVLGTTYEQYV. CDR3 nucleotides: TGTGCCAGCAGCTTAGTTTTAGGGACCACCTACGAGCAGTACGTC.